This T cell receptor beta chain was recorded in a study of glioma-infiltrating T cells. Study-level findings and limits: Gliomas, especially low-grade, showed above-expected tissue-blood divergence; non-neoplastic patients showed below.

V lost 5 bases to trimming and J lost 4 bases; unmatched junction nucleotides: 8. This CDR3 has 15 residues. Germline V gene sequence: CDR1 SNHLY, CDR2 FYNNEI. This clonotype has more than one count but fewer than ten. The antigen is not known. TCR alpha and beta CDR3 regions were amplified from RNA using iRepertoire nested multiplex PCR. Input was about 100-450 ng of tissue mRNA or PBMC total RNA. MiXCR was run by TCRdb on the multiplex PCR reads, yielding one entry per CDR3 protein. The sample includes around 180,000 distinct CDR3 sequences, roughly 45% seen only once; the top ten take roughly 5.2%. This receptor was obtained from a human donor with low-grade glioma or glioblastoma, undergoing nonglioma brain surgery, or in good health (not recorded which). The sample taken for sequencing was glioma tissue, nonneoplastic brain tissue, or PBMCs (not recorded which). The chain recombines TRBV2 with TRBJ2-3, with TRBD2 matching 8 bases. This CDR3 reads CASSSSGRRADTQYF. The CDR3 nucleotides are TGTGCCAGCAGTTCGAGCGGGAGAAGGGCAGATACGCAGTATTTT. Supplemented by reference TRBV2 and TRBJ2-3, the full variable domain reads EPEVTQTPSHQVTQMGQEVILRCVPISNHLYFYWYRQILGQKVEFLVSFYNNEISEKSEIFDDQFSVERPDGSNFTLKIRSTKLEDSAMYFCASSSSGRRADTQYFGPGTRLTVL.